This T cell receptor beta chain came from a study of control samples from healthy donors and cancer patients. Sequencing was performed with immunoSEQ multiplex PCR; in TCRdb, only in-frame clones are kept and a portion is missing. Here the sample spans 80,000 or so clones, roughly 86% being singletons. The germline V gene has CDR1 SGDLS and CDR2 YYNGEE. Trimming took off 0 bases at V and 7 bases at J, with 4 bases between the two ends. The CDR3 runs 12 residues. The receptor's source is a man aged 50-60 years in good health. Material: blood. The gene calls are TRBV9 and TRBJ2-2; no clear D gene. CDR3 in DNA: TGTGCCAGCAGCGTAGAAGGCGGGGAGCTGTTTTTT. It is translated as CASSVEGGELFF.